One and the same sample provided the 29 T cell receptor beta chains below, sequenced in a study of follicular helper T cells after annual influenza vaccination. TCRdb's copy holds only in-frame clones and misses some; the assay was immunoSEQ multiplex PCR. The sample carries some 11,000 clones, under 80% recorded once. Sequences were derived from CXCR5- memory CD4+ T cells sorted from blood, sampled 6 weeks after influenza vaccination. These receptors were obtained from an adult who received the influenza vaccine.

V and J are TRBV7-6 and TRBJ1-2; D not resolved. The CDR3 runs to 15 residues. CDR1 SGHVS and CDR2 FNYEAQ come from the germline V gene. Trimming removed 5 bases at V and 5 bases at J, with 18 bases between. The CDR3 nucleotides read TGTGCCAGCAGCCCTGAGGGCGCCTCTGGGTATGGCTACACCTTC. Protein product: CASSPEGASGYGYTF.

V gene TRBV6-6 combines with J gene TRBJ2-7, with 8 bases identical to TRBD1. Per the germline V gene, CDR1 is MNHNY and CDR2 is SVGAGI (reference sequence). This CDR3 region has 15 residues. V gave up 2 bases and J gave up 3 bases; unmatched junction bases: 6. CDR3 residues: CASSYGTGRSYEQYF. CDR3 nucleotide sequence: TGTGCCAGCAGTTACGGGACAGGCCGAAGCTACGAGCAGTACTTC.

V gene TRBV27 combines with J gene TRBJ2-1; D is perhaps TRBD1 (5 bases). The ends were cut back, 2 bases at V and 7 bases at J, with 9 bases in the middle. Per the germline V gene, CDR1 is MNHEY and CDR2 is SMNVEV (reference sequence). CDR3 length: 13 residues. The CDR3 DNA sequence: TGTGCCAGCAGTTTAGACCCAGGGAATGAGCAGTTCTTC. Translating gives CASSLDPGNEQFF.

In DNA, the CDR3 is TGCGCCAGCAGCTTGGAGACGTCTGTCCCCTACGAGCAGTACTTC. Amino acids: CASSLETSVPYEQYF. This chain links TRBV5-1 with TRBJ2-7; D remains ambiguous. CDR3 length: 15 residues. Trimming left V 0 bases short and J 2 bases short, with 12 bases between. Germline values: CDR1 SGHRS, CDR2 YFSETQ. Supplemented by reference TRBV5-1 and TRBJ2-7, the full variable domain reads KAGVTQTPRYLIKTRGQQVTLSCSPISGHRSVSWYQQTPGQGLQFLFEYFSETQRNKGNFPGRFSGRQFSNSRSEMNVSTLELGDSALYLCASSLETSVPYEQYFGPGTRLTVT.

The V call is TRBV12-5, the J call TRBJ2-5; 13 bases are shared with TRBD2. J was trimmed by 6 bases and V by 1 base; bases with no gene match: 8. Looked up from germline, CDR1 is LGHNT and CDR2 is FRNRAP. The CDR3 is 17 residues long. CDR3 nucleotides: TGTGCTAGTGGTTTGGACGGGACTAGCGGGGCGCTGAAGACCCAGTACTTC. The encoded protein is CASGLDGTSGALKTQYF.

The DNA for the CDR3 is TGCGCCAGCAGCCAAGCCCCGGGAGCGGGGGGGCCCGGTACGCAGTATTTT. Its translation: CASSQAPGAGGPGTQYF. The chain combines TRBV4-1 with TRBJ2-3, with 10 bases matching TRBD2. With V trimmed by 1 base and J by 8 bases, 12 bases remained unmatched. CDR1 is MGHRA, CDR2 YSYEKL, per germline. The CDR3 is 17 residues long.

J is TRBJ2-5 and V is TRBV18; D gene unclear. The CDR3 covers 12 residues. Germline CDR1 and CDR2: KGHSH and LQKENI. The V end lost 1 base, the J end lost 4 bases, and 4 bases lay between the germline ends. CDR3 DNA: TGTGCCAGCTCACCACAGGGAGAGACCCAGTACTTC. Residues: CASSPQGETQYF.

J is TRBJ2-6 and V is TRBV2; unclear D gene. The CDR3 contains 14 residues. The V end was cut by 4 bases, the J end by 4 bases, with 8 bases between. CDR1 SNHLY and CDR2 FYNNEI come from the germline V gene. The CDR3 DNA reads as TGTGCCAGCAGTGGCAGTCGCGGGGCCAACGTCCTGACTTTC. Its translation is CASSGSRGANVLTF.

The chain employs TRBV4-2 and TRBJ1-6; 8 nucleotides align to TRBD1. The CDR3 is 16 amino acids. The trim removed 1 base at V and 5 bases at J, leaving 4 bases unmatched. CDR1 LGHNA and CDR2 YNFKEQ come from the germline V gene. This chain's CDR3 is CASSQGPGQDNSPLHF. The CDR3 DNA reads as TGTGCCAGCAGCCAAGGACCGGGACAGGATAATTCACCCCTCCACTTT.

The chain carries TRBV6-1 and TRBJ1-2, with D tentatively TRBD1 (5 bases). V was cut by 8 bases and J by 4 bases, with 17 bases left in between. The germline CDR1 and CDR2 sequences are MNHNS and SASEGT. The CDR3 covers 14 residues. CDR3 sequence: CASRLGTVIYGYTF. CDR3 nucleotide sequence: TGTGCCAGCCGTTTAGGGACCGTGATCTATGGCTACACCTTC.

This sequence joins TRBV6-5 and TRBJ1-5; D is ambiguous. V was pared by 8 bases and J by 4 bases, with 12 bases between. The CDR3 runs to 13 residues. From germline, CDR1 is MNHEY and CDR2 SVGAGI. The CDR3 region has the DNA TGTGCCAGCTGCGAGGGAAGAAATCAGCCCCAGCATTTT. Encoded protein: CASCEGRNQPQHF.

This clone showed up just a few times. V usage is TRBV5-1 and J usage is TRBJ1-2, with D perhaps matching TRBD1 (6 bases). Per the germline V gene, CDR1 is SGHRS and CDR2 is YFSETQ. This CDR3 has 16 amino acids. Deletions cut 4 bases from V and 2 bases from J, with 18 bases between. In nucleotides, the CDR3 is TGCGCCAGCAGCCTAGCCAAAGGGGGGCTCAACTATGGCTACACCTTC. The encoded protein is CASSLAKGGLNYGYTF.

The chain links TRBV7-3 to TRBJ2-3; D uncertain. Germline CDR1 SGHTA, CDR2 FQGTGA. CDR3 length equals 14 residues. V shed 4 bases and J shed 2 bases, with 10 bases lying between them. CDR3 in amino acids: CASSWTGDTDTQYF. The CDR3 DNA reads TGTGCCAGCAGCTGGACGGGTGACACAGATACGCAGTATTTT.

The gene calls are TRBV2 and TRBJ1-5, with D possibly TRBD1 on 6 matching bases. The CDR3 consists of 13 residues. Trimming cost V 6 bases and J 4 bases, with 10 bases left between them. CDR1 and CDR2 from the germline V gene are SNHLY and FYNNEI. The DNA of the CDR3 is TGTGCCAGCAGCCGACAGGTAAATCAGCCCCAGCATTTT. Amino acids: CASSRQVNQPQHF. Combining the CDR3 with reference TRBV2 and TRBJ1-5 gives the whole variable domain EPEVTQTPSHQVTQMGQEVILRCVPISNHLYFYWYRQILGQKVEFLVSFYNNEISEKSEIFDDQFSVERPDGSNFTLKIRSTKLEDSAMYFCASSRQVNQPQHFGDGTRLSIL.

CDR3 coding DNA: TGTGCCAGCAGCCCCAGGGGCTATGAGCAGTTCTTC. This gives the protein CASSPRGYEQFF. The chain has TRBV6-5 and TRBJ2-1, with a weak D call TRBD1 (6 bases). From germline, CDR1 is MNHEY and CDR2 SVGAGI. This CDR3 has 12 amino acids. With 6 bases removed from V and 8 bases from J, the gap between germline ends came to 11 bases.

This chain's CDR3 is CASSRPGVSYNEQFF. The DNA of the CDR3 is TGTGCCAGCAGCCGCCCGGGGGTCTCCTACAATGAGCAGTTCTTC. J is TRBJ2-1 and V is TRBV5-4; a weak D match, TRBD2 (6 bases). The CDR3 runs 15 residues. Germline CDR1 and CDR2: SGHNT and YYREEE (reference sequence). V dropped 4 bases and J dropped 0 bases, with 11 bases sitting between them.

J is TRBJ2-1 and V is TRBV19; 7 bases line up with TRBD2. Germline values: CDR1 LNHDA, CDR2 SQIVND (reference sequence). The V gene end was trimmed by 3 bases and the J gene end by 7 bases; junction bases not matched to a gene: 9. The CDR3 is made up of 15 amino acids. The chain's CDR3 is CASSIRDYPTNEQFF. In DNA form, the CDR3 reads TGTGCCAGTAGTATTCGGGACTACCCTACTAATGAGCAGTTCTTC. Filled out from reference TRBV19 and TRBJ2-1, the complete variable domain reads DGGITQSPKYLFRKEGQNVTLSCEQNLNHDAMYWYRQDPGQGLRLIYYSQIVNDFQKGDIAEGYSVSREKKESFPLTVTSAQKNPTAFYLCASSIRDYPTNEQFFGPGTRLTVL.

This chain links TRBV7-2 with TRBJ2-3; 7 nucleotides match TRBD2. This CDR3 has 15 residues. In germline, CDR1 is SGHTA, CDR2 FQGNSA. The V and J ends lost 3 bases and 2 bases, in that order; junction bases with no gene match: 5. CDR3: CASSFRAGDTDTQYF. DNA of the CDR3: TGTGCCAGCAGCTTTCGGGCGGGGGACACAGATACGCAGTATTTT.

In this sample, this clone turned up once. V is TRBV7-2 and J is TRBJ1-6; no clear D. The CDR3 length is 15 residues. Looked up from germline, CDR1 is SGHTA and CDR2 is FQGNSA. Trimming shortened V by 3 bases and J by 0 bases, and 6 bases separated the two germline ends. The CDR3 spells CASSFRNSYNSPLHF. CDR3 in DNA: TGTGCCAGCAGCTTTCGGAACTCCTATAATTCACCCCTCCACTTT. The full variable domain, completed using reference TRBV7-2 and TRBJ1-6, is GAGVSQSPSNKVTEKGKDVELRCDPISGHTALYWYRQSLGQGLEFLIYFQGNSAPDKSGLPSDRFSAERTGGSVSTLTIQRTQQEDSAVYLCASSFRNSYNSPLHFGNGTRLTVT.

V and J are TRBV7-6 and TRBJ2-7, with TRBD2 identical over 11 bases. The germline gives CDR1 SGHVS, CDR2 FNYEAQ. The trim removed 5 bases at V and 3 bases at J, leaving 12 bases unmatched. The CDR3 has 17 amino acids. Here the CDR3 DNA reads TGTGCCAGCAGCCCCGGACTAGCGGGCGTCAAAAGCTACGAGCAGTACTTC. This codes for CASSPGLAGVKSYEQYF.

The rearrangement uses TRBV5-6 and TRBJ2-3; unclear D gene. V gave up 1 base and J gave up 2 bases, with 11 bases separating them. CDR1 and CDR2 from the germline V gene are SGHDT and YYEEEE. The length of the CDR3 is 15 residues. The CDR3 loop is CASSLLVGYTDTQYF. DNA for the CDR3: TGTGCCAGCAGCTTGTTAGTCGGCTACACAGATACGCAGTATTTT.

This clone has a single count. The rearrangement uses TRBV27 and TRBJ2-3, with no clear D. The CDR3 loop spans 14 amino acids. V shed 6 bases and J shed 2 bases, with 12 bases lying between them. Per the germline V gene, CDR1 is MNHEY and CDR2 is SMNVEV (reference sequence). In DNA form, the CDR3 reads TGTGCCAGCAGCCCACTACAGTCCACAGATACGCAGTATTTT. Its translation is CASSPLQSTDTQYF.

The genes are TRBV6-5 and TRBJ1-2; D perhaps matches TRBD1 (5 bases). V lost 2 bases, J lost 8 bases, and 18 bases lay in between. The germline CDR1 and CDR2 sequences are MNHEY and SVGAGI. CDR3 length equals 15 residues. As DNA, the CDR3 is TGTGCCAGCAGTTACGGGGCAGGGAGCCGTCGGGGCTACACCTTC. Protein product: CASSYGAGSRRGYTF.

The rearrangement uses TRBV18 and TRBJ1-2, with D uncertain. Germline CDR1 is KGHSH and CDR2 is LQKENI. The length of the CDR3 is 14 residues. V was pared by 1 base and J by 4 bases, with 10 bases between. CDR3 region: CASSPRDIGYGYTF. In DNA, the CDR3 is TGTGCCAGCTCACCACGTGATATAGGCTATGGCTACACCTTC.

The genes are TRBV7-2 and TRBJ1-1, with D unresolved. The germline V gene has CDR1 SGHTA and CDR2 FQGNSA. This CDR3 spans 14 amino acids. The V and J ends lost 6 bases and 1 base respectively, with 12 bases between them. As DNA, the CDR3 is TGTGCCAGCAGACCCGGACTGTCGAACACTGAAGCTTTCTTT. Its protein is CASRPGLSNTEAFF.

The chain carries TRBV27 and TRBJ2-4; perhaps TRBD2 as D (6 bases). Trimming stripped 7 bases from V and 0 bases from J, with 7 bases between. The CDR3 consists of 13 residues. Germline lookup yields CDR1 MNHEY and CDR2 SMNVEV (reference sequence). The DNA for the CDR3 is TGTGCCAGCAAGGGACTAGCCAAAAACATTCAGTACTTC. Its translation is CASKGLAKNIQYF.

The rearrangement uses TRBV5-1 and TRBJ1-2, with D uncertain. The CDR3 runs 12 residues. V was trimmed by 3 bases and J by 2 bases, leaving 5 bases between them. Germline-derived CDR1 and CDR2 are SGHRS and YFSETQ. CDR3 sequence reads: CASSSQNYGYTF. CDR3 bases: TGCGCCAGCAGCTCACAGAACTATGGCTACACCTTC. Full variable domain (outside the CDR3, taken from reference TRBV5-1 and TRBJ1-2): KAGVTQTPRYLIKTRGQQVTLSCSPISGHRSVSWYQQTPGQGLQFLFEYFSETQRNKGNFPGRFSGRQFSNSRSEMNVSTLELGDSALYLCASSSQNYGYTFGSGTRLTVV.

V gene TRBV10-1 combines with J gene TRBJ1-2; no firm D call. V shed 4 bases and J shed 6 bases, with 9 bases lying between them. This CDR3 is 12 amino acids long. Germline CDR1 WNHNN, CDR2 SYGVQD (reference sequence). The CDR3 coding sequence is TGCGCCAGCAGTGTAGATGACGATGGCTACACCTTC. Amino acid sequence: CASSVDDDGYTF.

There are a few counts of this clone. This chain connects TRBV5-4 to TRBJ1-5, with 10 bases identical to TRBD1. This CDR3 spans 16 amino acids. CDR1 and CDR2 from the germline V gene are SGHNT and YYREEE (reference sequence). The V and J ends lost 5 bases and 1 base, in that order; junction bases with no gene match: 6. The DNA of the CDR3 is TGTGCCAGCAGGCGAGGGACAGGGGAAAGCAATCAGCCCCAGCATTTT. Protein: CASRRGTGESNQPQHF.